These T cell receptor beta chains were read from a single sample in a study of blood T cell repertoires in COVID-19. The method was immunoSEQ multiplex PCR; TCRdb's version includes in-frame clones alone and lacks a portion of them. The sample lists some 250,000 clones, approximately 87% occurring once. Sequenced sample: peripheral blood. The receptors derive from a man in his sixties with acute or convalescent COVID-19. Each CDR3 is given with its conserved first and last residue. The D gene is left open where the match is weak. Not every row has a clone size; where given, it reads once, few, many or a size class.

J	V	D	size	DNA	CDR3
TRBJ2-1	TRBV7-7	TRBD2	-	TGTGCTAGCAGCTTAGCGGCTAGCGGGAGGGGGAATGAGCAGTTCTTC	CASSLAASGRGNEQFF
TRBJ2-7	TRBV25-1	-	-	TGTGCCAGCAGTCCAGGGTTCGAGCAGTACTTC	CASSPGFEQYF
TRBJ1-6	TRBV4-3	-	-	TGCGCCAGCAGCTTCTTCGCGGGGGGGGCGCCCGATAATTCACCCCTCCACTTT	CASSFFAGGAPDNSPLHF
TRBJ2-5	TRBV11-2	-	once	TGTGCCAGCAGCCCCGTCGGTCTCCACGGGACCCAGTACTTC	CASSPVGLHGTQYF
TRBJ1-5	TRBV24-1	TRBD1	-	TGTGCCACCAGTGACGGGACAGGGCACCAGCCCCAGCATTTT	CATSDGTGHQPQHF
TRBJ2-1	TRBV11-2	TRBD2	-	TGTGCCAGCAGCTTACCCCTAGCTGGGACTAGCGGGAGAATACGGCAGTTCTTC	CASSLPLAGTSGRIRQFF
TRBJ1-5	TRBV7-9	TRBD1	-	TGTGCCAGCACCTCCGGGACAGGGGGCAATCAGCCCCAGCATTTT	CASTSGTGGNQPQHF
TRBJ1-2	TRBV3-1/TRBV3-2	-	-	TGTGCCAGCAGCCAAGTACGACTATCGGGCTACACCTTC	CASSQVRLSGYTF
TRBJ2-3	TRBV6-4	-	-	TGTGCCAGCAGTGACCGGGAGCACACAGATACGCAGTATTTT	CASSDREHTDTQYF
TRBJ2-7	TRBV29-1	TRBD1	few	TGCAGCGTTGAAAATAGATTAGTGACAGGGGGGGGCTACGAGCAGTACTTC	CSVENRLVTGGGYEQYF
TRBJ1-5	TRBV28	TRBD1	-	TGTGCCAGCAGTGTCACAGGGGGGCGTAGCAATCAGCCCCAGCATTTT	CASSVTGGRSNQPQHF
TRBJ1-1	TRBV11-3	-	-	TGTGCCAGCAGCTTTAGGACTAACACTGAAGCTTTCTTT	CASSFRTNTEAFF
TRBJ1-4	TRBV29-1	-	-	TGCAGCGTTGAGACAGGTTCTAATGAAAAACTGTTTTTT	CSVETGSNEKLFF
TRBJ2-7	TRBV7-2	TRBD2	-	TGTGCCAGCAGCTTAGCGGGCGGGAGGAGCTCCTACGAGCAGTACTTC	CASSLAGGRSSYEQYF
TRBJ1-6	TRBV28	-	-	TGTGCCAGCAGGGGTACAGGGAGCTCCTATAATTCACCCCTCCACTTT	CASRGTGSSYNSPLHF
TRBJ2-7	TRBV10-3	-	-	TGTGCCATCGCGGACGAGGACAGTTCGGTATACGAGCAGTACTTC	CAIADEDSSVYEQYF
TRBJ1-5	TRBV18	-	-	TGTGCCAGCTCCCTCGGACAGTTCCAGCCCCAGCATTTT	CASSLGQFQPQHF
TRBJ2-7	TRBV12-3/TRBV12-4	-	-	TGTGCCAGCAGTTTAGTAGGGGCGCACGAGCAGTACTTC	CASSLVGAHEQYF
TRBJ1-2	TRBV2	-	-	TGTGCCAGCAGTGAAGCGCGGGCGGACTATGGCTACACCTTC	CASSEARADYGYTF
TRBJ1-2	TRBV6-4	TRBD1	-	TGTGCCAGCAGTGCCGTACAGGGGGCTGGCTACACCTTC	CASSAVQGAGYTF
TRBJ2-2	TRBV6-6	-	-	TGTGCCAGCAGTTACGCAGGGTCCGGGGAGCTGTTTTTT	CASSYAGSGELFF
TRBJ1-2	TRBV28	-	-	TGTGCCAGCACTTACGGTACGGTTGGCTACACCTTC	CASTYGTVGYTF
TRBJ1-4	TRBV6-5	TRBD1	once	TGTGCCAGCAGTATAGGCCCGACAGGGGAAAAACTGTTTTTT	CASSIGPTGEKLFF
TRBJ2-6	TRBV18	-	-	TGTGCCAGCTCACCACGGCAGGTCGGGGCCAACGTCCTGACTTTC	CASSPRQVGANVLTF
TRBJ1-5	TRBV6-2/TRBV6-3	-	-	TGTGCCAGCAGTGGACTTAGCAATCAGCCCCAGCATTTT	CASSGLSNQPQHF
TRBJ2-5	TRBV7-2	-	-	TGTGCCAGCACCTGGGGGGGACAGGTTGGTCAAGAGACCCAGTACTTC	CASTWGGQVGQETQYF
TRBJ1-6	TRBV7-3	TRBD1	-	TGTGCCAGCAGCTTATGGGGACAGGGTGGGTCACCCCTCCACTTT	CASSLWGQGGSPLHF
TRBJ2-2	TRBV6-2/TRBV6-3	TRBD1	-	TGTGCCAGCAGTTCGGGACAGGGTGGGCTAGCGAGAACCGGGGAGCTGTTTTTT	CASSSGQGGLARTGELFF
TRBJ2-7	TRBV24-1	-	-	TGTGCCACCAGTCAGACAACTTGGAGGCCAACGTACGAGCAGTACTTC	CATSQTTWRPTYEQYF
TRBJ1-2	TRBV7-2	TRBD1	-	TGTGCCAGCAGTACCGGGACAGCCAACTATGGCTACACCTTC	CASSTGTANYGYTF
TRBJ2-5	TRBV12-3/TRBV12-4	-	-	TGTGCCAGCAGCCCCAATCAAGAGACCCAGTACTTC	CASSPNQETQYF
TRBJ2-3	TRBV7-9	-	-	TGTGCCAGCAGCTTAGTAACTTCTAGCACAGATACGCAGTATTTT	CASSLVTSSTDTQYF
TRBJ2-7	TRBV11-1	TRBD1	-	TGTGCCAGCCGAGCCCCGGGACAGGGACACTACGAGCAGTACTTC	CASRAPGQGHYEQYF
TRBJ2-3	TRBV19	TRBD1	-	TGTGCCAGTAGTATAGCCCGGACAGGAGGAAGCACAGATACGCAGTATTTT	CASSIARTGGSTDTQYF
TRBJ2-7	TRBV10-2	-	-	TGCGCCAGCAGTGAGTGGCTGGAGGAGCAGTACTTC	CASSEWLEEQYF
TRBJ2-1	TRBV10-3	-	-	TGTGCCATCAGTGAAGGTCTACTAACCCCGAACAATGAGCAGTTCTTC	CAISEGLLTPNNEQFF
TRBJ2-2	TRBV19	TRBD2	few	TGTGCCAGTAGTATAACGGGAGGACGCACCGGGGAGCTGTTTTTT	CASSITGGRTGELFF
TRBJ2-7	TRBV7-2	-	-	TGTGCCAGCAGCCCCCGACAGAGCTCCTACGAGCAGTACTTC	CASSPRQSSYEQYF
TRBJ1-2	TRBV5-1	-	-	TGCGCCAGCAGCCCTGAGCCAGGGGTAAACTATGGCTACACCTTC	CASSPEPGVNYGYTF
TRBJ2-7	TRBV11-1	TRBD1	-	TGTGCCAGCAGCCCGGACAGGGGGAGCTCCTACGAGCAGTACTTC	CASSPDRGSSYEQYF
TRBJ1-2	TRBV30	TRBD1	-	TGTGCCTGGAGGCCGGGACAGGTATATGGCTACACCTTC	CAWRPGQVYGYTF
TRBJ2-1	TRBV12-3/TRBV12-4	-	-	TGTGCCAGCAGTCCCCGGGTAGAGCAGTTCTTC	CASSPRVEQFF
TRBJ2-7	TRBV5-1	TRBD2	-	TGCGCCAGCACCCCCGGGACTACCACCTTTGACGAGCAGTACTTC	CASTPGTTTFDEQYF
TRBJ1-6	TRBV5-4	TRBD1	once	TGTGCCAGCAGCTTGGACAGGGGTTCCAATTCACCCCTCCACTTT	CASSLDRGSNSPLHF
TRBJ2-1	TRBV2	TRBD2	-	TGTGCCAGCAGTGAGGGAGGGAATGAGCAGTTCTTC	CASSEGGNEQFF
TRBJ2-4	TRBV3-1/TRBV3-2	-	-	TGTGCCAGCAGCCCGGTGGCGGGACCTAACATTCAGTACTTC	CASSPVAGPNIQYF
TRBJ2-7	TRBV7-2	TRBD2	-	TGTGCCAGCAGCTTAGCCCTGGGACTAGCGGCCCGTAGCTCCTACGAGCAGTACTTC	CASSLALGLAARSSYEQYF
TRBJ2-2	TRBV4-3	-	-	TGCGCCAGCAGCCAAGATCGGGGAGGTGGGAGCGGGGAGCTGTTTTTT	CASSQDRGGGSGELFF
TRBJ2-7	TRBV18	TRBD1	-	TGTGCCAGCGCAAACAACAGGGGCGACTTACAGCAGTACTTC	CASANNRGDLQQYF
TRBJ2-7	TRBV9	TRBD1	-	TGTGCCAGCAGCCCGGGGACAGGGGGCGCTGAAGGATGGGCCTACGAGCAGTACTTC	CASSPGTGGAEGWAYEQYF
TRBJ1-4	TRBV5-4	-	-	TGTGCCAGCAGCTTGGAGACAGCAACTAATGAAAAACTGTTTTTT	CASSLETATNEKLFF
TRBJ2-2	TRBV6-2/TRBV6-3	-	-	TGTGCCAGCAGTTACTCCCCCGTGGTAGCGAGCGGGGAGCTGTTTTTT	CASSYSPVVASGELFF
TRBJ1-5	TRBV30	-	-	TGTGCCTGGAGTGTACTCGGAGGGGCCCAGCATTTT	CAWSVLGGAQHF
TRBJ1-6	TRBV30	-	few	TGTGCCTGGACCGTGGACAATAATTCACCCCTCCACTTT	CAWTVDNNSPLHF